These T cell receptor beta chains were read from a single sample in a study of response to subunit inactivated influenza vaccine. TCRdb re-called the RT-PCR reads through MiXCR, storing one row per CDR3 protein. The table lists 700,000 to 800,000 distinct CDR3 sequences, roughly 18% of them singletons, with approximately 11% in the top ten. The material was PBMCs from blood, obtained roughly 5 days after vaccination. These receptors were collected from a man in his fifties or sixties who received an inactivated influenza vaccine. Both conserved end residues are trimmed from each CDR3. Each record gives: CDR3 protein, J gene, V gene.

SASAQGGSGNTIY,TRBJ1-3,TRBV20-1
ASSRARGGAYTEAF,TRBJ1-1,TRBV5-1
SARDLWTGGRYEQY,TRBJ2-7,TRBV20-1
ASSYTSAFGTEAF,TRBJ1-1,TRBV6-5
ASSFRTSRADTQY,TRBJ2-3,TRBV7-2
ASCLYSNQPQH,TRBJ1-5,TRBV6-1
ASSLNAVEVSYEQY,TRBJ2-7,TRBV5-1
ASKYFGSHEQY,TRBJ2-7,TRBV28
SAPFWRGGLTDTQY,TRBJ2-3,TRBV20-1
ASTELPVESRYGYT,TRBJ1-2,TRBV12-3/TRBV12-4
ASSPRVVLGITDTQY,TRBJ2-3,TRBV7-2
ASSTFITHQPQH,TRBJ1-5,TRBV28
ASSLTVSYEQY,TRBJ2-7,TRBV6-1
ASSSMVGNQPQH,TRBJ1-5,TRBV7-9
ASRNNGEDTQY,TRBJ2-3,TRBV27
ASSYSVGGANVLT,TRBJ2-6,TRBV6-2/TRBV6-3
SVSKGGGTEAF,TRBJ1-1,TRBV29-1
ASSGRLAGGAYEQY,TRBJ2-7,TRBV6-2/TRBV6-3
SARDPWRGETQY,TRBJ2-5,TRBV20-1
SVGRGLQETQY,TRBJ2-5,TRBV29-1
ANSRSVSTDTQY,TRBJ2-3,TRBV7-2
SARVGAGWTNEKLF,TRBJ1-4,TRBV20-1
SATGGTSGGQETQY,TRBJ2-5,TRBV20-1
ASRMTGTSGKTDTQY,TRBJ2-3,TRBV6-1
ASSRPGGQETQY,TRBJ2-5,TRBV7-9
ASSLISSMETQY,TRBJ2-5,TRBV5-1
SASSGRLETQY,TRBJ2-5,TRBV20-1
SARDTSGGGYEQY,TRBJ2-7,TRBV20-1
SVGLENTEAF,TRBJ1-1,TRBV29-1
ATSEIGSSTDTQY,TRBJ2-3,TRBV24-1
SVVGAQETQY,TRBJ2-5,TRBV29-1
AISTGTAAYEQY,TRBJ2-7,TRBV10-3
ASSSIWAGAETQY,TRBJ2-5,TRBV27
SARVTGTDTQY,TRBJ2-3,TRBV20-1
ASQPTRTGWGKQF,TRBJ2-1,TRBV10-2
ASSFWASSSWETQY,TRBJ2-5,TRBV12-3/TRBV12-4